Shown below are 25 T cell receptor beta chains from a single sample sequenced in a study of PD-1 blockade in classical Hodgkin lymphoma. The table came from immunoSEQ multiplex PCR; TCRdb's copy has only in-frame clones and leaves some out. The data show about 18,000 clones, 75% to 90% seen once. All trial patients relapsed after autologous stem cell transplantation. Sequencing was performed on peripheral blood mononuclear cells (PBMCs), taken at baseline. The source of these receptors is a human donor with classical Hodgkin lymphoma.

This clone was detected once. J is TRBJ2-7 and V is TRBV30; D is ambiguous. The CDR3 runs to 11 residues. The germline gives CDR1 GTSNPN, CDR2 SVGIG (reference sequence). The V and J ends lost 4 bases and 2 bases respectively, with 6 bases between them. CDR3 DNA sequence: TGTGCCTGGAAAACAGCCTACGAGCAGTACTTC. It is translated as CAWKTAYEQYF.

The rearrangement joins TRBV28 to TRBJ2-3, with D possibly TRBD2 on 5 matching bases. The CDR3 has 15 residues. CDR1 MDHEN and CDR2 SYDVKM come from the germline V gene. Trimming took 3 bases from V and 0 from J, leaving 10 bases between them. CDR3 amino acids: CASSFGKPSTDTQYF. CDR3 in DNA: TGTGCCAGCAGTTTCGGGAAACCTAGCACAGATACGCAGTATTTT.

The V gene is TRBV4-1, the J gene TRBJ1-3; no firm D call. CDR3 size: 17 residues. From germline, CDR1 is MGHRA and CDR2 YSYEKL. V lost 2 bases and J lost 2, with 16 bases in between. In DNA form, the CDR3 reads TGCGCCAGCAGCCAAATCTACCGGAGCGACGCTGGAAACACCATATATTTT. Amino acid sequence: CASSQIYRSDAGNTIYF.

The chain uses TRBV12-5 and TRBJ2-5; 10 bases match TRBD1. The CDR3 runs 14 residues. Per germline, CDR1 LGHNT and CDR2 FRNRAP. J lost 3 bases, V lost 4 bases, and 2 bases had no gene match. The chain's CDR3 is CASGSGTGEETQYF. The DNA of the CDR3 is TGTGCTAGTGGTTCCGGGACAGGGGAAGAGACCCAGTACTTC.

This chain joins TRBV11-2 and TRBJ2-3; 7 bases are a match to TRBD2. The V gene end was trimmed by 1 base and the J gene end by 0 bases; junction bases not matched to a gene: 7. This CDR3 is built from 17 residues. CDR1 and CDR2 from the germline V gene are SGHAT and FQNNGV. CDR3 DNA sequence: TGTGCCAGCAGCTTAGGGGTGGCTAGCGGAAGCACAGATACGCAGTATTTT. Its protein product is CASSLGVASGSTDTQYF.

There are a few counts of this clone. V and J are TRBV30 and TRBJ1-4, with 8 bases that match TRBD1. This CDR3 comprises 13 residues. With 5 bases clipped from V and 6 bases from J, the junction kept 5 bases outside the gene matches. The germline V gene encodes CDR1 GTSNPN and CDR2 SVGIG (reference sequence). This CDR3 is CAWGRQGYEKLFF. In DNA, the CDR3 is TGTGCCTGGGGAAGACAGGGGTATGAAAAACTGTTTTTT.

The chain joins TRBV1 to TRBJ2-1; TRBD2, the D gene given by the table, was not confirmed from the DNA. TRBV1 counts as a pseudogene. The CDR3 is made up of 15 amino acids. The CDR3 nucleotides are TGCACCAGCAGCCAAGAGGAGCTAGCGTGGAATGAGCAGTTCTTC. Translated: CTSSQEELAWNEQFF.

V and J are TRBV30 and TRBJ2-1, with D perhaps matching TRBD2 (6 bases). Germline CDR1 reads GTSNPN; CDR2 reads SVGIG (reference sequence). The CDR3 is made up of 18 amino acids. V lost 7 bases to trimming and J lost 6 bases, with 31 bases between them. CDR3 region: CASWRALPPFPWGNEQFF. The DNA of the CDR3 is TGTGCCTCATGGAGGGCGCTCCCCCCTTTTCCCTGGGGCAATGAGCAGTTCTTC.

The V and J genes are TRBV2 and TRBJ1-2; no clear D. Germline V lookup: CDR1 SNHLY, CDR2 FYNNEI. This CDR3 region has 12 residues. V was clipped by 3 bases and J by 7 bases, with 9 bases between them. The chain's CDR3 is CASSDRWSGYTF. DNA for the CDR3: TGTGCCAGCAGTGATAGGTGGAGTGGCTACACCTTC.

V gene TRBV6-5 combines with J gene TRBJ1-3; no clear D gene. The germline V and J ends were trimmed by 5 bases and 6 bases, with 14 bases remaining between them. Germline V gene data show CDR1 as MNHEY and CDR2 as SVGAGI. The CDR3 contains 14 residues. The chain's CDR3 is CASSTPRGENTIYF. The CDR3, as DNA: TGTGCCAGCAGTACCCCCCGGGGAGAAAACACCATATATTTT.

This clone was picked up one time. CDR3 nucleotide sequence: TGCGCCAGCAGCTCGGACCCACCTTTGGGGGGCTACACCTTC. Its translation is CASSSDPPLGGYTF. The chain combines TRBV5-1 with TRBJ1-2; no clear D gene. The ends were cut back, 3 bases at V and 8 bases at J, with 17 bases in the middle. The CDR3 spans 14 residues. CDR1 is SGHRS, CDR2 YFSETQ, per germline.

The gene calls are TRBV11-2 and TRBJ2-3; 12 nucleotides line up with TRBD2. The V gene end was trimmed by 5 bases and the J gene end by 3 bases; junction bases not matched to a gene: 12. CDR1 and CDR2 (germline): SGHAT, FQNNGV. This CDR3 has 18 residues. CDR3: CASSRRLAGAIGTDTQYF. The CDR3 DNA reads TGTGCCAGCAGCCGCCGACTAGCGGGGGCTATAGGGACAGATACGCAGTATTTT.

This chain connects TRBV2 to TRBJ1-5, with 11 bases fitting TRBD1. This CDR3 is built from 15 residues. Germline V lookup: CDR1 SNHLY, CDR2 FYNNEI. Unmatched junction bases numbered 5, after V lost 4 bases and J lost 6 bases. DNA for the CDR3: TGTGCCAGCAGTGGGGGACAGGGGGAGGGTCAGCCCCAGCATTTT. It codes for CASSGGQGEGQPQHF. The full variable domain, its missing parts supplied by reference TRBV2 and TRBJ1-5, is EPEVTQTPSHQVTQMGQEVILRCVPISNHLYFYWYRQILGQKVEFLVSFYNNEISEKSEIFDDQFSVERPDGSNFTLKIRSTKLEDSAMYFCASSGGQGEGQPQHFGDGTRLSIL.

At least ten counts were recorded for this clone. CDR3 loop: CASSMGQHNQPQHF. The CDR3 DNA reads TGTGCCAGCAGCATGGGACAGCATAATCAGCCCCAGCATTTT. The chain links TRBV5-6 to TRBJ1-5; TRBD1 matches at 7 bases. The J segment lost 4 bases and the V segment lost 4 bases, leaving 5 bases of the junction unmatched. The germline V gene encodes CDR1 SGHDT and CDR2 YYEEEE. The CDR3 covers 14 residues.

In this sample, this clone is medium-sized. The chain has TRBV27 and TRBJ1-1; no definite D call. Germline assignment: CDR1 MNHEY and CDR2 SMNVEV (reference sequence). The CDR3 has 14 amino acids. V was clipped by 2 bases and J by 7 bases, with 14 bases between them. The CDR3 spells CASSLGPAAYEAFF. CDR3 in DNA: TGTGCCAGCAGTTTAGGGCCAGCCGCTTATGAAGCTTTCTTT.

In the case of this clone: This sample also contains other DNA sequences that code for the same CDR3. The V and J genes are TRBV29-1 and TRBJ2-7, with 10 bases fitting TRBD1. Unmatched junction bases numbered 3, after V lost 7 bases and J lost 0 bases. CDR1 and CDR2 (germline): SQVTM, ANQGSEA. CDR3 size: 13 residues. The CDR3 spells CSAGQGDSYEQYF. The CDR3 DNA is TGCAGCGCAGGACAGGGGGACTCCTACGAGCAGTACTTC.

This clone was found once. This sequence joins TRBV11-2 and TRBJ1-1; 10 nucleotides line up with TRBD1. Germline lookup yields CDR1 SGHAT and CDR2 FQNNGV. The junction had 9 bases not matched to a gene; V was cut back by 10 bases and J by 4 bases. The CDR3 totals 14 residues. CDR3 amino acids: CAIGQGVLGTEAFF. The DNA of the CDR3 is TGTGCCATAGGACAGGGGGTTTTGGGCACTGAAGCTTTCTTT.

The chain uses TRBV2 and TRBJ1-3, with unresolved D. Trimming took 4 bases from V and 4 from J, leaving 17 bases between them. The length of the CDR3 is 16 residues. Per the germline V gene, CDR1 is SNHLY and CDR2 is FYNNEI. The CDR3 loop reads CASSAPGLQVGNTIYF. CDR3 bases: TGTGCCAGCAGTGCGCCCGGGTTGCAAGTGGGAAACACCATATATTTT. Using reference TRBV2 and TRBJ1-3 for the parts outside the CDR3, the full variable domain is EPEVTQTPSHQVTQMGQEVILRCVPISNHLYFYWYRQILGQKVEFLVSFYNNEISEKSEIFDDQFSVERPDGSNFTLKIRSTKLEDSAMYFCASSAPGLQVGNTIYFGEGSWLTVV.

The chain has TRBV5-1 and TRBJ1-1; 8 positions match TRBD1. Germline assignment: CDR1 SGHRS and CDR2 YFSETQ. V dropped 4 bases and J dropped 1; count of bases not matched to a gene: 9. The CDR3 runs 16 residues. CDR3 residues: CASSRHTGTGNTEAFF. The CDR3 nucleotides read TGCGCCAGCAGCCGACATACCGGGACAGGGAACACTGAAGCTTTCTTT.

This chain joins TRBV29-1 and TRBJ2-7; D unclear. The V gene lost 7 bases and the J gene lost 0 bases, with 13 bases spanning the gap. This CDR3 contains 13 residues. Germline V gene lookup returns CDR1 SQVTM and CDR2 ANQGSEA. In DNA form, the CDR3 reads TGCAGCGCTAAGTTCGGGTTCTCCTACGAGCAGTACTTC. Protein sequence: CSAKFGFSYEQYF.

This clone has a handful of counts. This chain joins TRBV19 and TRBJ2-7, with 11 positions matching TRBD1. Per germline, CDR1 LNHDA and CDR2 SQIVND (reference sequence). With 4 bases clipped from V and 3 bases from J, the junction kept 5 bases outside the gene matches. The CDR3 loop spans 15 amino acids. This CDR3 reads CASSNSGTGGYEQYF. The CDR3 DNA is TGTGCCAGTAGTAACTCTGGGACAGGGGGCTACGAGCAGTACTTC.

DNA of the CDR3: TGCGCCAGCATATACCTAACAGGGGGCTACGAGCAGTACTTC. This gives the protein CASIYLTGGYEQYF. The V and J genes are TRBV5-1 and TRBJ2-7; 8 bases are shared with TRBD1. The V segment lost 6 bases and the J segment 3 bases; nucleotides outside the gene matches: 8. CDR1 is SGHRS, CDR2 YFSETQ, per germline. The CDR3 length is 14 residues.

The chain uses TRBV18 and TRBJ2-1; 10 bases agree with TRBD2. The ends lost 5 bases at V and 5 bases at J; junction bases unmatched: 3. The germline CDR1 and CDR2 sequences are KGHSH and LQKENI. The CDR3 extends over 14 amino acids. The CDR3 loop is CASSVGLADNEQFF. The CDR3 region has the DNA TGTGCCAGCTCAGTAGGACTAGCGGACAATGAGCAGTTCTTC.

This clone was observed a single time. The CDR3 bases are TGTGCCAGCAGTGAAGAGGGTTATGAGCAGTTCTTC. Translation gives CASSEEGYEQFF. The chain is built from TRBV6-1 and TRBJ2-1; D is uncertain. There are 12 residues in the CDR3. Trimming took 1 base from V and 8 from J, leaving 6 bases between them. Germline CDR1 is MNHNS and CDR2 is SASEGT.

A single count supports this clone. This chain uses TRBV28 with TRBJ1-5; D perhaps matches TRBD1 (5 bases). V lost 6 bases to trimming and J lost 7 bases, with 16 bases between them. CDR1 and CDR2 (germline): MDHEN, SYDVKM. This CDR3 comprises 14 residues. CDR3 residues: CASSPGGGYQPQHF. CDR3 in DNA: TGTGCCAGCAGCCCCGGGGGGGGATACCAGCCCCAGCATTTT.